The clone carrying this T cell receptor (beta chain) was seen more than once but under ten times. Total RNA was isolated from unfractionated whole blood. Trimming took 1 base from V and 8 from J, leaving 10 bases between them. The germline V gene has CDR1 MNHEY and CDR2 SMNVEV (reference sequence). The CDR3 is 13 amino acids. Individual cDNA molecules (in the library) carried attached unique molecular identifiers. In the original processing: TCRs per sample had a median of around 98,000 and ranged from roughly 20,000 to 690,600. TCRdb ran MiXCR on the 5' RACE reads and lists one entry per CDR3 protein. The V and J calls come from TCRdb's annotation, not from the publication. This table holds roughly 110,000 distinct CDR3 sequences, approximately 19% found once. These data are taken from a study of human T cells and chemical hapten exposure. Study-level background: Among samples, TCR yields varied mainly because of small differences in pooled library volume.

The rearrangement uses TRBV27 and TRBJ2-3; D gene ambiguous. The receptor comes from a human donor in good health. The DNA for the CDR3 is TGTGCCAGCAGTTTATATAGCCCCGGTACGCAGTATTTT. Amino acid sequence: CASSLYSPGTQYF.